This TCR beta chain was identified during a study of blood T cell repertoires in COVID-19. Study summary: Sites in the United States, Italy and Spain provided acute and convalescent COVID-19 samples. From T cells, B-cell-depleted T cells, or PBMCs came the material, which was cDNA or gDNA.

The CDR3 spans 13 residues. The ends were cut back, 3 bases at V and 10 bases at J, with 18 bases in the middle. Germline CDR1 DFQATT, CDR2 SNEGSKA (reference sequence). This clone showed up many times. Seattle patient enrollment occurred during active infection, with longitudinal follow-up thereafter. Authors' processing steps: Cell counts per sample came from amplifying reference gene primers. TCRdb's table, derived via immunoSEQ multiplex PCR, lists solely in-frame clones and lacks some. V, J and clone size are those of that table, while D and trimming were read from the DNA. The data contain around 200,000 clones, roughly three quarters of them singletons.

The genes are TRBV20-1 and TRBJ1-2; TRBD1 is a possible D gene (5 bases). The receptor was isolated from a woman in her forties with COVID-19, enrolled during active disease. Sequences were obtained from peripheral blood. The CDR3 reads CSASMDISVAYTF. DNA for the CDR3: TGCAGTGCTAGTATGGACATAAGTGTTGCCTACACCTTC.